A selection of T cell receptor beta chains follows, all from one sample in a study of T-cell memory formation after mild COVID-19. TCRdb analysed the 5' RACE reads with MiXCR anew, one entry per CDR3 protein. The table lists 84,000 or so distinct CDR3 sequences, approximately 15% of them singletons, with 30% to 35% in the top ten. Source material: PBMCs or a T cell subset sorted from them (not recorded which). All receptors come from an adult woman who had mild COVID-19 (a few samples of this study predate the infection). Cell type and time point are not known. The CDR3 runs from the conserved cysteine through the conserved F or W. D genes are given only for firm matches. Size tells how often a clone was seen (once, few, many) or the class of an expanded clone, and some rows leave it out.

d_call: .
j_call: TRBJ1-6
v_call: TRBV5-4
clone_size: .
cdr3_aa: CASSLLPGEVNSPLHF
cdr3_nt: TGTGCCAGCAGCCTACTTCCAGGAGAAGTGAATTCACCCCTCCACTTT

d_call: .
j_call: TRBJ1-5
v_call: TRBV7-4
clone_size: few
cdr3_aa: CASSIVPEGVLNQPQHF
cdr3_nt: TGTGCCAGCAGCATCGTCCCAGAGGGCGTACTCAATCAGCCCCAGCATTTT

d_call: .
j_call: TRBJ1-1
v_call: TRBV4-1
clone_size: few
cdr3_aa: CASSQGGLGGTEAFF
cdr3_nt: TGCGCCAGCAGCCAAGGGGGGCTTGGGGGCACTGAAGCTTTCTTT

d_call: .
j_call: TRBJ2-3
v_call: TRBV2
clone_size: .
cdr3_aa: CASSEGLGGTDTQYF
cdr3_nt: TGTGCCAGCAGTGAAGGATTGGGGGGCACAGATACGCAGTATTTT

d_call: .
j_call: TRBJ2-1
v_call: TRBV9
clone_size: few
cdr3_aa: CASSPRTTYNEQFF
cdr3_nt: TGTGCCAGCAGCCCCCGGACTACCTACAATGAGCAGTTCTTC

d_call: TRBD1
j_call: TRBJ2-7
v_call: TRBV2
clone_size: .
cdr3_aa: CASSEADRAPEQYF
cdr3_nt: TGTGCCAGCAGTGAAGCGGACAGGGCTCCCGAGCAGTACTTC

d_call: .
j_call: TRBJ2-7
v_call: TRBV6-2/TRBV6-3
clone_size: .
cdr3_aa: CASSYGTLVYEQYF
cdr3_nt: TGTGCCAGCAGTTATGGGACACTTGTCTACGAGCAGTACTTC

d_call: TRBD2
j_call: TRBJ2-1
v_call: TRBV29-1
clone_size: few
cdr3_aa: CSVESRTTSGMYNEQFF
cdr3_nt: TGCAGCGTTGAAAGTCGGACGACTAGCGGGATGTACAATGAGCAGTTCTTC

d_call: TRBD2
j_call: TRBJ2-1
v_call: TRBV5-1
clone_size: many
cdr3_aa: CASSAGGRYNEQFF
cdr3_nt: TGCGCCAGCAGCGCGGGGGGGCGATACAATGAGCAGTTCTTC

d_call: TRBD2
j_call: TRBJ2-5
v_call: TRBV7-4
clone_size: few
cdr3_aa: CASSYTSGGEETQYF
cdr3_nt: TGTGCCAGCAGCTACACTAGCGGGGGGGAAGAGACCCAGTACTTC

d_call: .
j_call: TRBJ2-3
v_call: TRBV5-1
clone_size: few
cdr3_aa: CASSFPPGEGRTDTQYF
cdr3_nt: TGCGCCAGCAGCTTCCCCCCAGGGGAGGGCCGGACAGATACGCAGTATTTT

d_call: .
j_call: TRBJ1-5
v_call: TRBV6-1
clone_size: few
cdr3_aa: CASSENGQYNQPQHF
cdr3_nt: TGTGCCAGCAGTGAAAACGGACAGTACAATCAGCCCCAGCATTTT

d_call: TRBD1
j_call: TRBJ2-3
v_call: TRBV24-1
clone_size: .
cdr3_aa: CATSSGQGGYTDTQYF
cdr3_nt: TGTGCCACCAGTTCCGGACAGGGAGGTTACACAGATACGCAGTATTTT

d_call: .
j_call: TRBJ1-5
v_call: TRBV4-1
clone_size: few
cdr3_aa: CASSQWGDSNQPQHF
cdr3_nt: TGCGCCAGCAGCCAATGGGGGGACAGCAATCAGCCCCAGCATTTT

d_call: .
j_call: TRBJ1-2
v_call: TRBV24-1
clone_size: .
cdr3_aa: CATSDWRGDGYTF
cdr3_nt: TGTGCCACCAGTGATTGGAGGGGCGATGGCTACACCTTC

d_call: .
j_call: TRBJ1-1
v_call: TRBV4-2
clone_size: .
cdr3_aa: CASSQAVNTEAFF
cdr3_nt: TGTGCCAGCAGCCAAGCAGTGAACACTGAAGCTTTCTTT

d_call: .
j_call: TRBJ2-1
v_call: TRBV7-8
clone_size: few
cdr3_aa: CASSLLYATVRGSYNEQFF
cdr3_nt: TGTGCCAGCAGCTTACTTTATGCGACAGTTCGGGGGAGCTACAATGAGCAGTTCTTC

d_call: .
j_call: TRBJ1-4
v_call: TRBV7-9
clone_size: .
cdr3_aa: CASSSTPGTPEESEKLFF
cdr3_nt: TGTGCCAGCAGCTCGACCCCCGGGACCCCGGAGGAGAGTGAAAAACTGTTTTTT

d_call: .
j_call: TRBJ1-2
v_call: TRBV4-1
clone_size: once
cdr3_aa: CASSQGPAGYTF
cdr3_nt: TGCGCCAGCAGCCAAGGACCGGCTGGCTACACCTTC

d_call: TRBD1
j_call: TRBJ2-7
v_call: TRBV7-6
clone_size: few
cdr3_aa: CASSPTGTDEQYF
cdr3_nt: TGTGCCAGCAGCCCGACCGGGACAGACGAGCAGTACTTC

d_call: .
j_call: TRBJ2-7
v_call: TRBV20-1
clone_size: .
cdr3_aa: CSAKPDFRDPYEQYF
cdr3_nt: TGCAGTGCCAAACCAGATTTCCGGGACCCCTACGAGCAGTACTTC

d_call: .
j_call: TRBJ2-1
v_call: TRBV15
clone_size: .
cdr3_aa: CATSRDPLASNEQFF
cdr3_nt: TGTGCCACCAGCAGAGATCCTCTAGCGAGCAATGAGCAGTTCTTC

d_call: .
j_call: TRBJ2-2
v_call: TRBV5-6
clone_size: .
cdr3_aa: CASSVRQNTGELFF
cdr3_nt: TGTGCCAGCAGCGTAAGACAGAACACCGGGGAGCTGTTTTTT

d_call: .
j_call: TRBJ1-1
v_call: TRBV5-1
clone_size: .
cdr3_aa: CASSSGANGDTEAFF
cdr3_nt: TGCGCCAGCAGCTCTGGGGCAAATGGGGACACTGAAGCTTTCTTT

d_call: .
j_call: TRBJ2-1
v_call: TRBV14
clone_size: .
cdr3_aa: CASSQETADNEQFF
cdr3_nt: TGTGCCAGCAGCCAAGAGACAGCGGACAATGAGCAGTTCTTC

d_call: TRBD2
j_call: TRBJ2-1
v_call: TRBV19
clone_size: .
cdr3_aa: CASSTSSGGEVDNEQFF
cdr3_nt: TGTGCCAGTAGTACCTCTAGCGGGGGGGAGGTCGACAATGAGCAGTTCTTC

d_call: .
j_call: TRBJ2-3
v_call: TRBV27
clone_size: .
cdr3_aa: CASSGGRTDTQYF
cdr3_nt: TGTGCCAGCAGCGGCGGGCGGACAGATACGCAGTATTTT

d_call: .
j_call: TRBJ2-7
v_call: TRBV5-1
clone_size: many
cdr3_aa: CASSPLDQVLEQYF
cdr3_nt: TGCGCCAGCAGCCCCCTAGATCAGGTACTAGAGCAGTACTTC

d_call: .
j_call: TRBJ1-1
v_call: TRBV4-3
clone_size: few
cdr3_aa: CASSQDQGVRLNTEAFF
cdr3_nt: TGCGCCAGCAGCCAAGATCAAGGGGTCAGACTGAACACTGAAGCTTTCTTT

d_call: TRBD1
j_call: TRBJ1-2
v_call: TRBV2
clone_size: .
cdr3_aa: CASSENRGRDGYTF
cdr3_nt: TGTGCCAGCAGTGAGAACAGGGGGCGGGATGGCTACACCTTC

d_call: .
j_call: TRBJ1-6
v_call: TRBV5-6
clone_size: .
cdr3_aa: CASSSPPTQYNSPLHF
cdr3_nt: TGTGCCAGCAGCTCGCCACCTACACAATATAATTCACCCCTCCACTTT

d_call: .
j_call: TRBJ2-1
v_call: TRBV27
clone_size: .
cdr3_aa: CASSLGYNNEQFF
cdr3_nt: TGTGCCAGCAGTTTAGGTTATAACAATGAGCAGTTCTTC

d_call: TRBD2
j_call: TRBJ2-7
v_call: TRBV6-8
clone_size: few
cdr3_aa: CASRRLAGSSYEQYF
cdr3_nt: TGTGCCAGCAGGCGACTAGCGGGCAGCTCCTACGAGCAGTACTTC

d_call: TRBD1
j_call: TRBJ2-5
v_call: TRBV5-1
clone_size: few
cdr3_aa: CASSLEGQGLQETQYF
cdr3_nt: TGCGCCAGCAGCTTGGAAGGACAGGGGCTCCAAGAGACCCAGTACTTC

d_call: .
j_call: TRBJ1-1
v_call: TRBV7-9
clone_size: .
cdr3_aa: CASSLDRPFNTEAFF
cdr3_nt: TGTGCCAGCAGCTTAGATCGCCCTTTTAACACTGAAGCTTTCTTT

d_call: TRBD2
j_call: TRBJ2-1
v_call: TRBV7-9
clone_size: .
cdr3_aa: CASSSGTSGSHRDEQFF
cdr3_nt: TGTGCCAGCAGCTCCGGGACTAGCGGGTCTCATCGGGATGAGCAGTTCTTC

d_call: .
j_call: TRBJ2-5
v_call: TRBV5-8
clone_size: .
cdr3_aa: CASSWLDGGETQYF
cdr3_nt: TGTGCCAGCAGCTGGCTCGACGGAGGAGAGACCCAGTACTTC

d_call: .
j_call: TRBJ2-4
v_call: TRBV5-4
clone_size: .
cdr3_aa: CASSLRPLGQRDKNIQYF
cdr3_nt: TGTGCCAGCAGCTTGAGGCCCCTCGGGCAGAGAGACAAAAACATTCAGTACTTC

d_call: TRBD1
j_call: TRBJ2-1
v_call: TRBV7-3
clone_size: .
cdr3_aa: CASSKGQGYNEQFF
cdr3_nt: TGTGCCAGCAGCAAGGGACAGGGGTACAATGAGCAGTTCTTC

d_call: .
j_call: TRBJ1-5
v_call: TRBV5-6
clone_size: .
cdr3_aa: CASSLAGRQPQHF
cdr3_nt: TGTGCCAGCAGCTTGGCCGGGCGTCAGCCCCAGCATTTT

d_call: .
j_call: TRBJ1-5
v_call: TRBV7-9
clone_size: few
cdr3_aa: CASGDILSNQPQHF
cdr3_nt: TGTGCCAGCGGGGACATCCTGAGCAATCAGCCCCAGCATTTT

d_call: TRBD1
j_call: TRBJ2-7
v_call: TRBV27
clone_size: few
cdr3_aa: CASSPLVGTGAYEQYF
cdr3_nt: TGTGCCAGCAGTCCCCTCGTTGGGACAGGTGCCTACGAGCAGTACTTC

d_call: .
j_call: TRBJ2-3
v_call: TRBV6-4
clone_size: .
cdr3_aa: CASSDNAGRSTDTQYF
cdr3_nt: TGTGCCAGCAGTGACAACGCAGGTCGAAGCACAGATACGCAGTATTTT

d_call: TRBD1
j_call: TRBJ2-7
v_call: TRBV4-2
clone_size: few
cdr3_aa: CASSQDIQGQGTYEQYF
cdr3_nt: TGTGCCAGCAGCCAAGATATTCAAGGACAGGGTACCTACGAGCAGTACTTC

d_call: .
j_call: TRBJ1-5
v_call: TRBV5-6
clone_size: .
cdr3_aa: CASSLGASYFQPQHF
cdr3_nt: TGTGCCAGCAGCTTGGGGGCGTCGTATTTTCAGCCCCAGCATTTT

d_call: .
j_call: TRBJ2-6
v_call: TRBV4-3
clone_size: .
cdr3_aa: CASSQDTQTGANVLTF
cdr3_nt: TGCGCCAGCAGCCAAGATACCCAGACTGGGGCCAACGTCCTGACTTTC

d_call: .
j_call: TRBJ2-1
v_call: TRBV15
clone_size: .
cdr3_aa: CATSRVWAANYNEQFF
cdr3_nt: TGTGCCACCAGCAGAGTTTGGGCAGCTAACTACAATGAGCAGTTCTTC

d_call: .
j_call: TRBJ2-5
v_call: TRBV29-1
clone_size: few
cdr3_aa: CSVETPSGETQYF
cdr3_nt: TGCAGCGTTGAGACCCCGAGCGGGGAGACCCAGTACTTC

d_call: TRBD2
j_call: TRBJ2-3
v_call: TRBV12-3/TRBV12-4
clone_size: .
cdr3_aa: CASSWDYRTDTQYF
cdr3_nt: TGTGCCAGCAGTTGGGACTACCGGACAGATACGCAGTATTTT

d_call: TRBD2
j_call: TRBJ2-1
v_call: TRBV6-2/TRBV6-3
clone_size: few
cdr3_aa: CASSLSGRDYNEQFF
cdr3_nt: TGTGCCAGCAGTCTTAGCGGGAGGGATTACAATGAGCAGTTCTTC

d_call: TRBD1
j_call: TRBJ2-7
v_call: TRBV7-9
clone_size: few
cdr3_aa: CASSPRGTGVYEQYF
cdr3_nt: TGTGCCAGCAGCCCCAGGGGGACAGGGGTCTACGAGCAGTACTTC

d_call: .
j_call: TRBJ2-1
v_call: TRBV13
clone_size: .
cdr3_aa: CASETRRWNEQFF
cdr3_nt: TGTGCCAGTGAAACACGGAGGTGGAATGAGCAGTTCTTC

d_call: .
j_call: TRBJ2-1
v_call: TRBV7-8
clone_size: .
cdr3_aa: CASSLAGPLHNEQFF
cdr3_nt: TGTGCCAGCAGCTTAGCGGGTCCTCTACACAATGAGCAGTTCTTC

d_call: .
j_call: TRBJ2-5
v_call: TRBV20-1
clone_size: many
cdr3_aa: CSASNRRETQYF
cdr3_nt: TGCAGTGCTAGTAACCGGAGGGAGACCCAGTACTTC

d_call: TRBD1
j_call: TRBJ2-1
v_call: TRBV7-8
clone_size: .
cdr3_aa: CASSGGQTNNEQFF
cdr3_nt: TGTGCCAGCAGTGGGGGACAGACTAACAATGAGCAGTTCTTC